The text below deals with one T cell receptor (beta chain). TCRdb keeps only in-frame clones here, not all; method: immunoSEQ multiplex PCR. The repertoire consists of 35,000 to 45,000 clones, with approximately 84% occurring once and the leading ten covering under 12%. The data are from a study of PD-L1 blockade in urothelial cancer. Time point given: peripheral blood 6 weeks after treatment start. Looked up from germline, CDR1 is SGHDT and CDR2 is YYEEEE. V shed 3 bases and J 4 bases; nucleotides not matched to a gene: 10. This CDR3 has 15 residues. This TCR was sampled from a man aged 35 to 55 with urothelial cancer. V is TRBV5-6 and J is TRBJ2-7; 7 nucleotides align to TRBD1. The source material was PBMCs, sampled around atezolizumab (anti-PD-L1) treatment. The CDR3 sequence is CASSSGQLISYEQYF. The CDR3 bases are TGTGCCAGCAGCTCGGGACAGTTGATATCGTACGAGCAGTACTTC. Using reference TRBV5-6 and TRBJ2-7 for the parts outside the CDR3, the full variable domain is DAGVTQSPTHLIKTRGQQVTLRCSPKSGHDTVSWYQQALGQGPQFIFQYYEEEERQRGNFPDRFSGHQFPNYSSELNVNALLLGDSALYLCASSSGQLISYEQYFGPGTRLTVT.